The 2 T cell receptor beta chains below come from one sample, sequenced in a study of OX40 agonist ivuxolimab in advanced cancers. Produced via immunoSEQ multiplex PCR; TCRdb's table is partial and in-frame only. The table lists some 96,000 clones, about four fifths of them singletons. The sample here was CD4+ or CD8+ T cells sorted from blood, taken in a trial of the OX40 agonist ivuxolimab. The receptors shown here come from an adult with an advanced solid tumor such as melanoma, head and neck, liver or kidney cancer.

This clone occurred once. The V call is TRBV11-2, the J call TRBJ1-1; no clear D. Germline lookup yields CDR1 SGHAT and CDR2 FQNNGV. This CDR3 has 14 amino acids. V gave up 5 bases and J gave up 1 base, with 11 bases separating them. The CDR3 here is CASSPLLSNTEAFF. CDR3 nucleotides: TGTGCCAGCAGCCCCTTACTATCGAACACTGAAGCTTTCTTT.

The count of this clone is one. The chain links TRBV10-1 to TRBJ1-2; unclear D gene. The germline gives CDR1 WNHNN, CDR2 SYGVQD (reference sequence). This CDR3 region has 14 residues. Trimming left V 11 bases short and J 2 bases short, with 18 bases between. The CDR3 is CAGDIRSWNYGYTF. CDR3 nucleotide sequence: TGCGCCGGAGATATCAGGTCGTGGAACTATGGCTACACCTTC.